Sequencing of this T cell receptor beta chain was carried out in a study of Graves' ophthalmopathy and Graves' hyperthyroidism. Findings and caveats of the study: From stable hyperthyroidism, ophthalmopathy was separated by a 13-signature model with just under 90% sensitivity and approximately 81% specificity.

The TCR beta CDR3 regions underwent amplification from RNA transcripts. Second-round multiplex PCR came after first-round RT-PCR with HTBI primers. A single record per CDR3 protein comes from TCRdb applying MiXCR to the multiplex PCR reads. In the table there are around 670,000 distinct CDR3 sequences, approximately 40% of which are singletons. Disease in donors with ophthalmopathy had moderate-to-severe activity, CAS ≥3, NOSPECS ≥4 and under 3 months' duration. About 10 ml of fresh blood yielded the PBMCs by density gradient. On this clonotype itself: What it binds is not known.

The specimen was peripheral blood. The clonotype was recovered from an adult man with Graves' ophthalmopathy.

As DNA, the CDR3 is TGTGCCAGCAGGACTCAGGGAGGAGCTGGGGCCAACGTCCTGACTTTC. Translation gives CASRTQGGAGANVLTF. This chain joins TRBV15 and TRBJ2-6, with D possibly matching TRBD2 (6 bases). Germline assignment: CDR1 LNHNV and CDR2 YYDKDF (reference sequence). This CDR3 spans 16 amino acids. Trimming stripped 10 bases from V and 2 bases from J, with 18 bases between.